This is a list of T cell receptor beta chains from one sample in a study of TIL therapy for anti-PD-1-resistant metastatic lung cancer. Method: immunoSEQ multiplex PCR; TCRdb's copy keeps in-frame clones and lacks some. The sample gives tens of thousands of clones, 65% to 80% of which show up once; 4.8% is in the top ten. The specimen was blood, collected at baseline. These receptor sequences come from a woman between 25 and 80 years old with non-small cell lung cancer. Both conserved end residues are part of each CDR3. A D gene is named only where the DNA matches it firmly. Not all rows give a size; the values are once, few, many and, for expanded clones, a class.

V gene	clone size	D gene	J gene	CDR3 protein	CDR3 DNA
TRBV6-5	-	-	TRBJ1-2	CASRPQGFRYGYTF	TGTGCCAGCAGGCCCCAGGGGTTTAGGTATGGCTACACCTTC
TRBV7-2	-	-	TRBJ2-2	CASTYIQLRGGELFF	TGTGCCAGCACCTATATACAACTCAGAGGCGGGGAGCTGTTTTTT
TRBV5-4	-	-	TRBJ2-2	CASSLSGNGELFF	TGTGCCAGCAGCTTGTCAGGGAACGGGGAGCTGTTTTTT
TRBV2	-	-	TRBJ1-2	CASSGQGGYTF	TGTGCCAGCAGTGGTCAGGGTGGCTACACCTTC
TRBV14	-	-	TRBJ2-2	CASSQAPWEAETGELFF	TGTGCCAGCAGCCAAGCCCCCTGGGAGGCGGAGACCGGGGAGCTGTTTTTT
TRBV5-1	-	TRBD1	TRBJ2-1	CASSPGTAKNEQFF	TGCGCCAGCAGCCCGGGGACAGCTAAAAATGAGCAGTTCTTC
TRBV14	-	-	TRBJ2-7	CASSPLGGSYEQYF	TGTGCCAGCAGCCCTCTGGGGGGCTCCTACGAGCAGTACTTC
TRBV4-1	-	-	TRBJ2-7	CASSQPTVSYEQYF	TGCGCCAGCAGCCAACCGACAGTCTCCTACGAGCAGTACTTC
TRBV5-1	-	-	TRBJ1-2	CASRERDQRGYGYTF	TGCGCCAGCAGAGAACGGGACCAGAGGGGGTATGGCTACACCTTC
TRBV5-1	-	-	TRBJ2-1	CASSRREESVNEQFF	TGCGCCAGCAGCCGCCGAGAGGAGAGCGTCAATGAGCAGTTCTTC
TRBV19	-	-	TRBJ1-2	CASSILGEIYGYTF	TGTGCCAGTAGTATTTTGGGAGAGATTTATGGCTACACCTTC
TRBV25-1	-	TRBD2	TRBJ2-1	CASSLAGGKVNEQFF	TGTGCCAGCAGTTTAGCGGGAGGGAAGGTCAATGAGCAGTTCTTC
TRBV10-1	-	-	TRBJ1-3	CASSTTSSGNTIYF	TGCGCCAGCTCGACGACAAGCTCTGGAAACACCATATATTTT
TRBV4-1	-	-	TRBJ2-1	CASSQSGGLGNEQFF	TGCGCCAGCAGCCAAAGCGGAGGCTTGGGAAATGAGCAGTTCTTC
TRBV27	-	-	TRBJ1-1	CASSYGGANTEAFF	TGTGCCAGCAGTTACGGGGGAGCGAACACTGAAGCTTTCTTT
TRBV6-1	few	-	TRBJ2-2	CASSWEVTGELFF	TGTGCCAGCAGTTGGGAGGTCACCGGGGAGCTGTTTTTT
TRBV2	-	-	TRBJ2-5	CASLRQVQETQYF	TGTGCCAGCCTACGACAGGTACAAGAGACCCAGTACTTC
TRBV5-8	few	-	TRBJ2-7	CASSPPGRGEQYF	TGTGCCAGCAGCCCCCCGGGTAGGGGCGAGCAGTACTTC
TRBV5-6	-	-	TRBJ1-6	CASSLDTNSPLHF	TGTGCCAGCAGCCTCGATACGAATTCACCCCTCCACTTT
TRBV11-3	-	-	TRBJ1-1	CASSLGGEGTEAFF	TGTGCCAGCAGCTTGGGGGGAGAGGGCACTGAAGCTTTCTTT